This TCR beta chain was identified in a study of T cells in women clearing cervical HPV infection (dated by TCRdb to the late 2010s). Some background on the complete study: The cases were 20 to 25 women with histologically confirmed HPV16-related CIN3 or worse, and 2 of those women had invasive cancers. This exploratory proof-of-principle case-control study, nested within the Guanacaste HPV Natural History Study in Costa Rica, compared TCR repertoires among women with different cervical HPV16 outcomes. Controls were 20 to 30 women whose single incident HPV16 infection cleared within 12 months without precancer or cancer developing. Since HLA typing was available for only a few women, HLA type could not be ruled out as a confounder. Among cases, blood sampling occurred a median of about 150 days after lesion detection, with an interquartile range of roughly 90 to 200 days. Cases had a median age of almost 35 years compared with under 40 for controls, and baseline characteristics showed no significant differences between the groups. As quality controls, five blinded duplicates were added to each group, bringing the total to approximately 60 samples made up of 50 participants and about ten replicates. The parent cohort enrolled around 10,000 women aged 18 or older in Guanacaste, Costa Rica, during about 1992 to 1995 and followed them for 6 to 7 years. Blood from cases was collected at the visit where the lesion was first found, while blood from controls was collected once the infection could no longer be detected. Cases and controls were matched on age within five years and on year of sample collection. Study-wide findings and limitations: The cross-sectional design could not show whether the associations came before the infection or were a result of it, and neither effector/memory subsets nor HPV-specific T cells were isolated. By combining richness with V gene abundances, random forest classifiers separated cases from controls with an estimated AUC of about 0.83. TCR repertoire richness was significantly higher in CIN3+ cases than in controls across sequencing depths, while evenness did not differ. Because the number of T cells in each sample was unknown, differences in richness could reflect differing T-cell content rather than repertoire biology. TRBV6-7 relative abundance was lower in cases than in controls (roughly 0.12% versus 0.17%; Bonferroni P = 0.0008).

In the case of this clone: Its antigen is unknown. The DNA ends 3 residues before the CDR3 does, and the rest of the CDR3 is filled in from the germline J gene.

The immunoSEQ assay used multiplex PCR to amplify TCR beta CDR3 regions from an average of around 1,200 ng of genomic DNA per sample. The assay corrected primer bias using a complete synthetic TCR repertoire to establish an amplification baseline. The amplicons were sequenced using the Illumina platform. Turning to the authors' computational methods: Sequences were error-corrected by clustering with frequency ratios and a modified nearest-neighbor algorithm and were then analyzed in the immunoSEQ Analyzer with IMGT gene definitions. TCR richness and evenness were averaged over 20 rarefaction repeats at each rarefaction depth, excluding samples with fewer sequences than the depth. Wilcoxon rank sum tests with FDR correction were used to compare relative abundances of V, D and J genes between the groups. For the blinded duplicates, the intraclass correlation was 95% to 97% for TCR richness and averaged about 75% across 66 gene segments. TCRdb limited this immuneACCESS table to in-frame rearrangements with V and J called. A share of clones is missing; checked studies link under half to unresolved V genes, and the rest is unexplained. D and trimming come from the DNA, and the V and J calls and clone size come from that table. The sample table holds 45,000 to 55,000 clones. Approximately 0.98% of the sample goes to the ten largest clones.

The germline V gene sets CDR1 to KGHSH and CDR2 to LQKENI. The CDR3, cysteine through phenylalanine, is 17 amino acids long. The CDR3 was read in part: 42 bases, with the frame set at base 1. Every participant had a single incident cervical HPV16 infection, and prevalent HPV16 infections were excluded. Cervical HPV DNA was detected by MY09/MY11 PCR, and genotyping was performed by dot-blot hybridization. Fifteen mL of heparinized blood were centrifuged, and the buffy coat was split into aliquots, frozen at -30 degrees C, and then kept at -80 degrees C. Genomic DNA was extracted from buffy coat specimens using QIAGEN kits.

Specimen: blood buffy coat. The sequence was obtained from a woman between 18 and 69 years old with a cervical HPV16 infection that either progressed to CIN3+ or cleared (not recorded which). The V and J genes are TRBV18 and TRBJ1-2; the D segment could be TRBD1, given 6 matching bases. The CDR3 sequence is CASSPPLAGGPYNDYTF. The CDR3 bases that were read are TGTGCCAGCTCACCACCCCTAGCGGGGGGCCCCTACAATGAC.